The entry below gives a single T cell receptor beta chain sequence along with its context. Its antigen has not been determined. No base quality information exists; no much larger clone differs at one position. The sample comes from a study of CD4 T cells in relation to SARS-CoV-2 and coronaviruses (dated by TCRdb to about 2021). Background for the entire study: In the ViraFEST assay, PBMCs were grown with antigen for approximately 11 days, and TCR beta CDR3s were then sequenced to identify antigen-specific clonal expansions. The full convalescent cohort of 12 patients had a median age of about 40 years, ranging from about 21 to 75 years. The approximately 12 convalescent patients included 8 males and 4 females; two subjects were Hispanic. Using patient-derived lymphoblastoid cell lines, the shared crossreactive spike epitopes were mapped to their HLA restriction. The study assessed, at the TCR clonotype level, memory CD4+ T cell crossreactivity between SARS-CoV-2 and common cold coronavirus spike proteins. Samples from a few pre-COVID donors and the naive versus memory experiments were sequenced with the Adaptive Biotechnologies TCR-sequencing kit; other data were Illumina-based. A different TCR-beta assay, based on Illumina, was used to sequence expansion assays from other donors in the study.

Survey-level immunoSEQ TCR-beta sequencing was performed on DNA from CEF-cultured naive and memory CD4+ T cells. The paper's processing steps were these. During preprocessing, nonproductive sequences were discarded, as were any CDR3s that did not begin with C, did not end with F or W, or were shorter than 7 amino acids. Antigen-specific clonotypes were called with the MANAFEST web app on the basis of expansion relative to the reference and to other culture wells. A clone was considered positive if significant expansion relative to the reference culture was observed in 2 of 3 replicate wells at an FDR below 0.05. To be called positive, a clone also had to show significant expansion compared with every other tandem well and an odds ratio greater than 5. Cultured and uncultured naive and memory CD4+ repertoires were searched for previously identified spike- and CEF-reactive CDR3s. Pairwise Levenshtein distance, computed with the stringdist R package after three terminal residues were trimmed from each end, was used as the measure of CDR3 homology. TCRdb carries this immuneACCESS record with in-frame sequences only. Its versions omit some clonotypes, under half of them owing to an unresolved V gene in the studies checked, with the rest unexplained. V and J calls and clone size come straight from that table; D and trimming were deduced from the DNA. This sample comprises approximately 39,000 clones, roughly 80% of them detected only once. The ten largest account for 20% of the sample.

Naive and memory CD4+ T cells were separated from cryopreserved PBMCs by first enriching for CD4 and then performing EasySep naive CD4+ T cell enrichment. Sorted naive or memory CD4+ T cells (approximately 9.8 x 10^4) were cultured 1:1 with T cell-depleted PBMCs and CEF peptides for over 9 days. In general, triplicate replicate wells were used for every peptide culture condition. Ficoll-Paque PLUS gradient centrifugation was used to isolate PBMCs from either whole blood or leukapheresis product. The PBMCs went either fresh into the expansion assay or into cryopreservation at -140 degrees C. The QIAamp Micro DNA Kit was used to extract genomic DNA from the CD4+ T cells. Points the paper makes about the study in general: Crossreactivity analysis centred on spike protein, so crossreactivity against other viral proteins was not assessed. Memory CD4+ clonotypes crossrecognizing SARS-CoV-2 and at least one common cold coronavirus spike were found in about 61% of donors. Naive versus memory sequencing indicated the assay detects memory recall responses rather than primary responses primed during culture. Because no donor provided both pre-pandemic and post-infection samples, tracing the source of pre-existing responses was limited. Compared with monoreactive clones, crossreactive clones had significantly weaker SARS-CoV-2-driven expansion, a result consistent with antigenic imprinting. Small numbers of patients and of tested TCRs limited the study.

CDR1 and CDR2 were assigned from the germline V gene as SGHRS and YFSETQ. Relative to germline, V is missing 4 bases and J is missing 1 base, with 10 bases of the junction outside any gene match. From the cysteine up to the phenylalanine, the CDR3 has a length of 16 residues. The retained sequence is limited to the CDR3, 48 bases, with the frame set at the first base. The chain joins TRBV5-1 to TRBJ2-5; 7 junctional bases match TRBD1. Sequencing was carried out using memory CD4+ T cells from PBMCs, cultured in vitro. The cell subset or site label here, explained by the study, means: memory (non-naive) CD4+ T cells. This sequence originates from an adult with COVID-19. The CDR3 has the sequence CASSMGQTGLQETQYF. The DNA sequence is TGCGCCAGCAGCATGGGACAGACCGGGCTCCAAGAGACCCAGTACTTC.